This section outlines one T cell receptor (beta chain) sequence together with its context. Antigen specificity is unknown. The data derive from a study of cytomegalovirus exposure and HLA in healthy donors. As for the study in general: Early release data held 85 million or so unique TCRs from HLA-typed donors.

Notes on the study in general: A later analysis reportedly found fewer N-insertions in an Asian-associated ancestry cluster than the roughly 700-donor mean. Later analysis identified a missense DCLRE1C variant that was linked to TCR beta V- and J-gene trimming. The study reported that TCR beta sequences accurately predicted HLA-A and HLA-B alleles in most subjects.

Germline lookup yields CDR1 MNHEY and CDR2 SVGAGI. Deletions cut 0 bases from V and 5 bases from J, with 13 bases between. CDR3 length: 15 amino acids. This PCR relied on a set of 60 Vbeta primers and 13 Jbeta primers. Clones were sequenced by immunoSEQ multiplex PCR, and TCRdb holds only the in-frame ones, with some missing. The table shows approximately 79,000 clones, with around 79% occurring only once. The origin of this receptor is a male donor in good health and CMV-seropositive. The chain uses TRBV6-5 and TRBJ1-2; D is perhaps TRBD1 (6 bases). The source material was PBMCs. The CDR3 loop reads CASSYSSGQPYGYTF. The DNA for the CDR3 is TGTGCCAGCAGTTACTCGTCAGGACAGCCGTATGGCTACACCTTC.